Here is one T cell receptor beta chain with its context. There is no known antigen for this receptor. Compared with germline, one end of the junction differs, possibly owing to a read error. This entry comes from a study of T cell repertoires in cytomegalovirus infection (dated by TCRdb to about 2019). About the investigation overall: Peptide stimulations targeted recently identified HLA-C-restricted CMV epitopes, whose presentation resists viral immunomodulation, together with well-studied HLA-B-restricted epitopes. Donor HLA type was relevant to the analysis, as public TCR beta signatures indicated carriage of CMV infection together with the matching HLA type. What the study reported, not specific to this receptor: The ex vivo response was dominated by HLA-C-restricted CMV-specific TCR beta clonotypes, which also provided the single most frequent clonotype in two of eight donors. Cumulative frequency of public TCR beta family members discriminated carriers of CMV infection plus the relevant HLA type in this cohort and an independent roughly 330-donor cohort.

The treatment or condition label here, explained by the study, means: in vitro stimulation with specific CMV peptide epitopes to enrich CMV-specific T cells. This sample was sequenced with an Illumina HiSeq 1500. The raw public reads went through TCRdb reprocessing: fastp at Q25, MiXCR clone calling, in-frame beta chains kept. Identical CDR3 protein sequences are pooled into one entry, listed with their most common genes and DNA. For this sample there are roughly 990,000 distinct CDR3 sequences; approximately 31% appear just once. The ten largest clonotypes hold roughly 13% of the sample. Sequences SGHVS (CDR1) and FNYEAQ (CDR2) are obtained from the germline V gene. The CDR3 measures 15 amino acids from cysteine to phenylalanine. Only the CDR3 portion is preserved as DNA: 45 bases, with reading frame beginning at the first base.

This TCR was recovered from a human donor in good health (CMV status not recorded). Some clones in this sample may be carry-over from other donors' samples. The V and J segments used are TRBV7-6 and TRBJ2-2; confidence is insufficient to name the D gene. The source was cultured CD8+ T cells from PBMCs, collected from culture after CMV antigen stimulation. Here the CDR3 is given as CVSSLGSAFPGELFF. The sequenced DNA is TGTGTCAGCAGCTTAGGGTCGGCGTTTCCCGGGGAGCTGTTTTTT.